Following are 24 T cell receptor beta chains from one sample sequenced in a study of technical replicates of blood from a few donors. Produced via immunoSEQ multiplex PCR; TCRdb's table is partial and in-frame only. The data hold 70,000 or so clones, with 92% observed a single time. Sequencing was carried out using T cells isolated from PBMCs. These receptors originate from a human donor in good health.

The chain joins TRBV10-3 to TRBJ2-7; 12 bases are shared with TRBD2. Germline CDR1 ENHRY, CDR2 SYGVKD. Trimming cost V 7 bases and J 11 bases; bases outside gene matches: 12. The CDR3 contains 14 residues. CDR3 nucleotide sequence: TGTGCCATCAAATCCGCCGGACTAGCGGGATTAGAGTACTTC. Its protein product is CAIKSAGLAGLEYF.

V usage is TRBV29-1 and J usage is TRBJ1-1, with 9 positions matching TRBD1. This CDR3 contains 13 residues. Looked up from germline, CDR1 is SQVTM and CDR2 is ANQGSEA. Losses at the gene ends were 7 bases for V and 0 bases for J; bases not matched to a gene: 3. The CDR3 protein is CSGTGAMNTEAFF. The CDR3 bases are TGCAGCGGGACAGGGGCCATGAACACTGAAGCTTTCTTT.

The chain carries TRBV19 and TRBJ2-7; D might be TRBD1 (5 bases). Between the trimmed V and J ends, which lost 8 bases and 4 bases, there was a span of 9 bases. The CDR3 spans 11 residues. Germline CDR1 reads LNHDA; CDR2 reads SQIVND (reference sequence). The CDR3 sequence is CASGASYEQYF. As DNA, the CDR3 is TGTGCCAGTGGGGCTAGTTACGAGCAGTACTTC.

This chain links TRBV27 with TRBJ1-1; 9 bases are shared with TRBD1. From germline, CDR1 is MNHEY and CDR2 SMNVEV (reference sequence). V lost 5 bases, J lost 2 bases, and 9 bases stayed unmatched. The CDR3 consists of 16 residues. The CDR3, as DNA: TGTGCCAGCAGTAGCGGGACAGGGTGGCCAAACACTGAAGCTTTCTTT. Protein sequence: CASSSGTGWPNTEAFF.

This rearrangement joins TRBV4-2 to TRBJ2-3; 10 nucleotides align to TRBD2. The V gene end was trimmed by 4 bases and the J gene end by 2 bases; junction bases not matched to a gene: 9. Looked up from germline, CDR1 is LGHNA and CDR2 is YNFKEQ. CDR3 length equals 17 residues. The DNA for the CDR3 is TGTGCCAGCAGCCTCGAAATTAGCGGGAGGAACACAGATACGCAGTATTTT. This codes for CASSLEISGRNTDTQYF.

The CDR3 DNA sequence: TGTGCCAGCAGTGAAATGCGGGACTCTAACACAGATACGCAGTATTTT. It translates to CASSEMRDSNTDTQYF. The chain is built from TRBV25-1 and TRBJ2-3; D might be TRBD2 (6 bases). This CDR3 comprises 16 residues. Germline loops: CDR1 MGHDK, CDR2 SYGVNS. Trimming stripped 2 bases from V and 2 bases from J, with 14 bases between. Drawing the rest from reference TRBV25-1 and TRBJ2-3, the complete variable domain is EADIYQTPRYLVIGTGKKITLECSQTMGHDKMYWYQQDPGMELHLIHYSYGVNSTEKGDLSSESTVSRIRTEHFPLTLESARPSHTSQYLCASSEMRDSNTDTQYFGPGTRLTVL.

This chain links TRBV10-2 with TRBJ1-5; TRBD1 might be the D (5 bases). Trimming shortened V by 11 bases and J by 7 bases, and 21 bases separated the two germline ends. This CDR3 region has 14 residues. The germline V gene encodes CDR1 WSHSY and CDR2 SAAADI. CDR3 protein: CAVSIIGGGQPQHF. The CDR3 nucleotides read TGCGCCGTATCTATAATCGGGGGGGGGCAGCCCCAGCATTTT.

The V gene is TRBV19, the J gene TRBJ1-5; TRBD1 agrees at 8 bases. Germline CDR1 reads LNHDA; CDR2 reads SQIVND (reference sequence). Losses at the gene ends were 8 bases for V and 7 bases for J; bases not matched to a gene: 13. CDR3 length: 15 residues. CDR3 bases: TGTGCCAGTCATATAGACGGGACAGGAGGCCAGCCCCAGCATTTT. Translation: CASHIDGTGGQPQHF.

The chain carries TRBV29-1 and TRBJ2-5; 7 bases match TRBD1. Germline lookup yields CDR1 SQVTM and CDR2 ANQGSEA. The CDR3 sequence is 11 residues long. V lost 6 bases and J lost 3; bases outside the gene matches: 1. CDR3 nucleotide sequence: TGCAGCGTAGGGACAGAAGAGACCCAGTACTTC. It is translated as CSVGTEETQYF.

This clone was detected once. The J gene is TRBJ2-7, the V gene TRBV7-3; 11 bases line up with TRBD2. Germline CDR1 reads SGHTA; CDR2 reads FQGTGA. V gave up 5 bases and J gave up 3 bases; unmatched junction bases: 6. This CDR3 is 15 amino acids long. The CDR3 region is CASSPTSGGLYEQYF. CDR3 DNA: TGTGCCAGCAGCCCTACTAGCGGGGGACTCTACGAGCAGTACTTC.

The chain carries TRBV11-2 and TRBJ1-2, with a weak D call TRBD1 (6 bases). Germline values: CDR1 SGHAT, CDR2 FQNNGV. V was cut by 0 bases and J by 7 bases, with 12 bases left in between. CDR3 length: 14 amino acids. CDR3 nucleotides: TGTGCCAGCAGCTTAGATTTCGGGGGGCGTGGCTACACCTTC. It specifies CASSLDFGGRGYTF.

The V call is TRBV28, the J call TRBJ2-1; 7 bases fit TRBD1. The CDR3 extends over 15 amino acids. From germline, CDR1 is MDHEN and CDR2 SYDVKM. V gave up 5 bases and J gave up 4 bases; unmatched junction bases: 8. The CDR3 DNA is TGTGCCAGCAGTATTGGGACAGAGTATTACAATGAGCAGTTCTTC. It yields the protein CASSIGTEYYNEQFF. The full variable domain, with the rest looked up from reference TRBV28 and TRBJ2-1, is DVKVTQSSRYLVKRTGEKVFLECVQDMDHENMFWYRQDPGLGLRLIYFSYDVKMKEKGDIPEGYSVSREKKERFSLILESASTNQTSMYLCASSIGTEYYNEQFFGPGTRLTVL.

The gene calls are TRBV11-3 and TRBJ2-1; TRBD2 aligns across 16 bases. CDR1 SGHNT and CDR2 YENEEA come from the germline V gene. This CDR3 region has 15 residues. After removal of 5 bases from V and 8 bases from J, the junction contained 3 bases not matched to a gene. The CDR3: CASSPGLAGGDEQFF. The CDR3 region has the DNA TGTGCCAGCAGCCCGGGACTAGCGGGAGGGGATGAGCAGTTCTTC. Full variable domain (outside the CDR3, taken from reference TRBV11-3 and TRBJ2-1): EAGVVQSPRYKIIEKKQPVAFWCNPISGHNTLYWYLQNLGQGPELLIRYENEEAVDDSQLPKDRFSAERLKGVDSTLKIQPAELGDSAVYLCASSPGLAGGDEQFFGPGTRLTVL.

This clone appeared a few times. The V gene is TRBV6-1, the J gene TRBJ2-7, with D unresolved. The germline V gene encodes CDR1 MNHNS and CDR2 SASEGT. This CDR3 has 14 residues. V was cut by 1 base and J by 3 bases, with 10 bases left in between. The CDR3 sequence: CASSEGHDRYEQYF. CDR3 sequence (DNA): TGTGCCAGCAGTGAAGGACACGATCGCTACGAGCAGTACTTC.

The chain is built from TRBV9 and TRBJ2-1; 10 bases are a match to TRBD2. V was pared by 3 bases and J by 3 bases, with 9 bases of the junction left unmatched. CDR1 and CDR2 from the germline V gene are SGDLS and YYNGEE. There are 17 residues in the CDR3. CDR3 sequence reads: CASSGTSWTSGYNEQFF. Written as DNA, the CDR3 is TGTGCCAGCAGCGGGACATCCTGGACTAGCGGCTACAATGAGCAGTTCTTC.

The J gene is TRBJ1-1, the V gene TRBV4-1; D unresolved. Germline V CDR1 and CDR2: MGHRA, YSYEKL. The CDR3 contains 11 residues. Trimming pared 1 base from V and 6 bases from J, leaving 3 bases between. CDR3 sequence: CASSQGAEAFF. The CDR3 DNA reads TGCGCCAGCAGCCAAGGAGCTGAAGCTTTCTTT.

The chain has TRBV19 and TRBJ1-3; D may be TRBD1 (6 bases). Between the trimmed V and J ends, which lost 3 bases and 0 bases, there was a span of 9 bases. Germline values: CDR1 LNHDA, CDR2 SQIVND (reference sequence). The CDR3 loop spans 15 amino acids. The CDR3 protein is CASSMGQPSGNTIYF. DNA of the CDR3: TGTGCCAGTAGTATGGGACAACCCTCTGGAAACACCATATATTTT.

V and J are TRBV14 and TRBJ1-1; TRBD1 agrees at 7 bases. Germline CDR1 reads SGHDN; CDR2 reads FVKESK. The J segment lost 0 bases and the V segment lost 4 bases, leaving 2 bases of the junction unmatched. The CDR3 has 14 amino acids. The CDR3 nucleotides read TGTGCCAGCAGCCGACAGGGCCTGAACACTGAAGCTTTCTTT. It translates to CASSRQGLNTEAFF. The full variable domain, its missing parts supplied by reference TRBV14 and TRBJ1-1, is EAGVTQFPSHSVIEKGQTVTLRCDPISGHDNLYWYRRVMGKEIKFLLHFVKESKQDESGMPNNRFLAERTGGTYSTLKVQPAELEDSGVYFCASSRQGLNTEAFFGQGTRLTVV.

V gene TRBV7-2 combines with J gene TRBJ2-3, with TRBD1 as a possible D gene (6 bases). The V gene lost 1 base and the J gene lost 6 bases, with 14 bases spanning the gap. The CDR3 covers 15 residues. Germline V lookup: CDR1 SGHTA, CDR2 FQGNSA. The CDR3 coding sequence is TGTGCCAGCAGCTTAGTACAGGGTTCGTGGGATACGCAGTATTTT. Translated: CASSLVQGSWDTQYF.

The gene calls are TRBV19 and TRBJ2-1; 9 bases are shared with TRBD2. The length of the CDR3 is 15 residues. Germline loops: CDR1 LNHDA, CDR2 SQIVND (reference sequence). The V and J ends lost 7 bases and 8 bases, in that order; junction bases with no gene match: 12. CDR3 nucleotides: TGTGCCAGTACCCGCTGGCGGGAGGGCGGCGATGAGCAGTTCTTC. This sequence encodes CASTRWREGGDEQFF.

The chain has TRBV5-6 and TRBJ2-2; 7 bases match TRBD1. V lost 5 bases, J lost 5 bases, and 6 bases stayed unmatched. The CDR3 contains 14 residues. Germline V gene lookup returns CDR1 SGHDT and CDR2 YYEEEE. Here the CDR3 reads CASSRQGGTGELFF. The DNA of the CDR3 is TGTGCCAGCAGTAGACAGGGTGGGACCGGGGAGCTGTTTTTT. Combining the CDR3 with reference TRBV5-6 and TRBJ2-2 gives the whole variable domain DAGVTQSPTHLIKTRGQQVTLRCSPKSGHDTVSWYQQALGQGPQFIFQYYEEEERQRGNFPDRFSGHQFPNYSSELNVNALLLGDSALYLCASSRQGGTGELFFGEGSRLTVL.

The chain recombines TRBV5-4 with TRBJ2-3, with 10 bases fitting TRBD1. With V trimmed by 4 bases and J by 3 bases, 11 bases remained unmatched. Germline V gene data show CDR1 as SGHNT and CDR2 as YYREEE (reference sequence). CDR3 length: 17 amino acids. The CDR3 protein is CASSKAGPGQGTDTQYF. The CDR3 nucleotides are TGTGCCAGCAGCAAGGCTGGGCCGGGACAGGGGACAGATACGCAGTATTTT.

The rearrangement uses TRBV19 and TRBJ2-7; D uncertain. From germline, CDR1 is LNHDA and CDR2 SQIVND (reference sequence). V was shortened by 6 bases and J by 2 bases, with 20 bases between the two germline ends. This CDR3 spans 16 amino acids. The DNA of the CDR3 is TGTGCCAGTAGCGTTCCTGGCACTACCAAACCCTACGAGCAGTACTTC. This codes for CASSVPGTTKPYEQYF.

CDR3 sequence: CASSSTSGAYEQYF. In DNA, the CDR3 is TGTGCCAGCAGCTCTACTAGCGGAGCCTACGAGCAGTACTTC. The V gene is TRBV7-2, the J gene TRBJ2-7; 8 bases are shared with TRBD2. After removal of 4 bases from V and 2 bases from J, the junction contained 4 bases not matched to a gene. This CDR3 is 14 amino acids long. Germline V CDR1 and CDR2: SGHTA, FQGNSA.